The following is a T cell receptor beta chain sequence with its context. This clone was recorded at least ten times. Its antigen target is currently unknown. No qualities accompany the bases; no much larger clone lies one base away. The same CDR3 is also encoded by other DNA sequences in this sample. The donors were healthy, HIV-negative adults who had no recently reported acute infections or vaccinations. All donors were Caucasian adults living in Nashville, Tennessee, USA. CD4+ T cells were enriched through magnetic negative selection, after which naive cells were positively selected on CD45RA and the remaining negative fraction served as the memory subset. Blood was collected by leukapheresis, and PBMCs were isolated by Ficoll-Histopaque density gradient centrifugation and then cryopreserved in liquid nitrogen vapor phase. Analytical flow cytometry was used to check the purity and quantity of each magnetically sorted T cell population. Each sorted fraction had its genomic DNA isolated and then quantified by UV absorbance on a Nanodrop 2000c.

Using the deep immunoSEQ assay, TCR CDR3 regions were amplified from genomic DNA by multiplex PCR. For each cell subset, the extracted genomic DNA was distributed evenly across all wells of several immunoSEQ 96-well plates, and each plate served as one replicate. For sorted subsets, approximately 210 ng genomic DNA, equal to 30,000 to 35,000 T cell genomes, was loaded into each replicate PCR. Purified libraries were quantified with a Qubit 3.0 fluorometer, sized on a Bioanalyzer 2100, and re-quantified with the KAPA Library Quantification kit. Each immunoSEQ 96-well plate was sequenced on its own single-read 150-cycle Illumina NextSeq 550 flow cell. The original methods were these. Because the immunoSEQ output included only junctional sequences and no quality scores, the filtering could not be the same as the filtering used for full-length reads. Sequences were annotated with PyIR, a Python wrapper for IgBLAST v1.9, and V/J genes and CDR3 were assigned using IMGT germline references. Any read was removed if the V/J assignment was weak (E-value above 1e-6), the CDR3 was missing, or the read contained stop codons, out-of-frame junctions, or ambiguous translated residues. A V3J clonotype was defined by an identical inferred V gene, J gene, and CDR3 amino acid sequence. The percentage overlap between two repertoires was calculated by dividing the number of shared unique clonotypes by the size of the smaller repertoire. Three approaches were used to assess repertoire richness: RTK rarefaction, the Chao1 estimator, and Recon v2.1 estimates of unobserved clonotypes. Generation probabilities for all TCRbeta clonotypes obtained by the gDNA method from a handful of donors were computed using OLGA. TCRdb provides this immuneACCESS table in a form limited to in-frame rearrangements. Some clones are lacking; in checked studies, under half of them reflect an unresolved V gene, and why the rest are absent is not known. Clonal size and the V and J genes are those of that table, whereas D and trimming came from the DNA. The sample table lists approximately 1,000,000 clones, more than 75% of them with a count of one. In total, the top ten clones hold around 0.47% of the sample.

This entry is derived from a study of shared clonotypes between healthy human individuals (dated by TCRdb to 2018 to 2021). For the wider study: Three men and a couple of women, aged 18 to 49 years, made up the cohort. For each donor, CD4 naive and CD4 memory were each run on three plates, CD8 naive on two plates, and CD8 memory on one plate. The study deeply sequenced blood TCR repertoires of five healthy adults to estimate repertoire size and the extent of clonotype sharing between individuals. Libraries were prepared and TCR repertoires were sequenced by different laboratories using diverse techniques, in order to increase sequencing depth and limit assay-specific biases. Between about 0.8 and 9 billion PBMCs per donor were obtained by leukapheresis.

The CDR3 measures 14 amino acids from cysteine to phenylalanine. Only the CDR3 region is kept as DNA, spanning 42 bases read in frame from base 1. Trimming costs V 3 bases and J 6 bases, and their ends lie 11 bases apart. CDR1 and CDR2 are drawn from the germline V gene: KGHSH, LQKENI. What the work shows at the level of the full study, not this receptor alone: Larger estimated clonotype richness was generally found for naive subsets than for memory subsets. Higher generation probabilities were observed for clonotypes shared by all four sorted-subset donors than for non-shared clonotypes. When several donors were compared, the shared fraction of clonotypes was about 5.4% for naive CD4, 3.5% to 4% for naive CD8, roughly 2.5% for memory CD4, and around 0.37% for memory CD8. Even with the large sequencing depth, rarefaction of the sorted-subset datasets indicated that sequencing was incomplete. Pairwise subsampling led to the expectation that sequencing depth would affect the degree of clonotype sharing among donors. Because the study included a small number of donors, the genetic and exposure-history diversity represented was limited. Only blood was sampled, and tissue TCR repertoires likely differ from those in blood.

In this chain, TRBV18 is recombined with TRBJ2-2; the D gene is unclear. This receptor was obtained from a man younger than 35 in good health. Some clones in this sample may be carry-over from other donors' samples. Sequencing was performed on memory CD4+ T cells from PBMCs. In the paper's terms, the cell subset or site label means: CD45RA-negative fraction. CDR3 loop: CASSPLQEAGELFF. The nucleotide sequence is given as TGTGCCAGCTCACCGCTGCAAGAGGCCGGGGAGCTGTTTTTT.